This T cell receptor (beta chain) was recorded in a study of blood T cell repertoires in COVID-19. Study details: T cells, B-cell-depleted T cells, or PBMCs provided the cDNA or gDNA that served as material.

CDR3 length equals 13 residues. V gave up 4 bases and J gave up 0 bases, with 7 bases separating them. Germline CDR1 is SGHRS and CDR2 is YFSETQ. The authors' processing: Estimates of nucleated cell counts were drawn from the amplification of reference gene primers. Generated by immunoSEQ multiplex PCR, the TCRdb table keeps only in-frame clones and is missing some. Clone size and V and J calls were adopted from that table, with D and trimming inferred from the DNA. This sample has 200,000 to 300,000 clones, with about 80% found just once. This sequence was found in an elderly woman with acute or convalescent COVID-19. Sequencing was carried out using peripheral blood. The chain carries TRBV5-1 and TRBJ1-1; D gene ambiguous. The CDR3 bases are TGCGCCAGCAGCGGAGGGCTGAACACTGAAGCTTTCTTT. Translated, it gives CASSGGLNTEAFF.